These 8 T cell receptor beta chains were sequenced from one sample in a study of T cells in Graves' hyperthyroidism and ophthalmopathy. Amplified TCR beta CDR3 regions derived from RNA transcripts. HTBI primers drove first-round RT-PCR of the TCR CDR3. TCRdb redid the calling of the multiplex PCR reads with MiXCR, one entry per CDR3 protein. Of some 650,000 distinct CDR3 sequences listed, approximately 16% are singletons. Sequencing was performed on blood. The source of these receptors is a woman aged 40 to 50 with Graves' ophthalmopathy.

The chain combines TRBV6-1 with TRBJ1-5; 7 bases are a match to TRBD1. The CDR3 loop spans 12 amino acids. CDR1 is MNHNS, CDR2 SASEGT, per germline. After removal of 5 bases from V and 9 bases from J, the junction contained 4 bases not matched to a gene. This CDR3 is CASSRQGWPQHF. The CDR3 DNA reads as TGTGCCAGCAGTCGACAGGGTTGGCCCCAGCATTTT.

The chain couples TRBV27 to TRBJ1-1; 12 bases line up with TRBD1. Per the germline V gene, CDR1 is MNHEY and CDR2 is SMNVEV (reference sequence). The V segment lost 8 bases and the J segment 5 bases; nucleotides outside the gene matches: 18. The CDR3 totals 18 residues. CDR3 nucleotides: TGTGCCAGCCAGAAAAGGACCGGGACAGGGGGCGCCGGAACTGAAGCTTTCTTT. It specifies CASQKRTGTGGAGTEAFF.

This rearrangement joins TRBV5-1 to TRBJ1-4; 8 nucleotides align to TRBD1. From germline, CDR1 is SGHRS and CDR2 YFSETQ. Trimming at V came to 4 bases and at J to 5 bases, leaving 13 bases not matched to a gene. The CDR3 spans 17 residues. The CDR3 spells CASSRLGGQGKNEKLFF. CDR3 nucleotide sequence: TGCGCCAGCAGCCGTCTCGGAGGACAGGGAAAGAATGAAAAACTGTTTTTT.

The chain combines TRBV20-1 with TRBJ2-3; tentative D call: TRBD2 (7 bases). Germline lookup yields CDR1 DFQATT and CDR2 SNEGSKA (reference sequence). This CDR3 region has 16 residues. The DNA of the CDR3 is TGCAGCGCCAGTGGGGGGGGGGCGAACCTTAGGGATACGCAGTATTTT. This translates into CSASGGGANLRDTQYF.

This clonotype was seen ten or more times. The rearrangement links TRBV5-6 to TRBJ1-5; no definite D call. The CDR3 consists of 12 residues. Germline V gene sequence: CDR1 SGHDT, CDR2 YYEEEE. The germline V and J ends were trimmed by 4 bases and 3 bases, with 5 bases remaining between them. The CDR3 DNA is TGTGCCAGCAGCCGTATCAATCAGCCCCAGCATTTT. It encodes CASSRINQPQHF.

This clonotype was seen at least ten times. J is TRBJ1-4 and V is TRBV28; D possibly corresponds to TRBD1 (6 bases). CDR3 length: 15 residues. Deletions cut 5 bases from V and 4 bases from J, with 14 bases between. CDR1 and CDR2 from the germline V gene are MDHEN and SYDVKM. In nucleotides, the CDR3 is TGTGCCAGCAGTCCAACAGGGCTCGGTAATGAAAAACTGTTTTTT. It codes for CASSPTGLGNEKLFF.

This clonotype came up many times. The chain is built from TRBV20-1 and TRBJ2-4, with 9 positions matching TRBD2. Germline-derived CDR1 and CDR2 are DFQATT and SNEGSKA (reference sequence). The V segment lost 5 bases and the J segment 10 bases; nucleotides outside the gene matches: 9. This CDR3 region has 13 residues. The CDR3 DNA reads as TGCAGTGCTTCACCGGGACTAGCTGTGATTCAGTACTTC. Amino acid sequence: CSASPGLAVIQYF.

A remark on this clonotype: This may stem from a read error, because a much larger clone lies one nucleotide away. The chain couples TRBV20-1 to TRBJ1-2; perhaps TRBD1 as D (5 bases). V lost 3 bases and J lost 2, with 7 bases in between. Germline CDR1 DFQATT, CDR2 SNEGSKA (reference sequence). CDR3 length: 12 residues. The CDR3 reads CSASGDNYGYTF. The CDR3 DNA reads TGCAGTGCTAGCGGGGACAACTATGGCTACACCTTC.